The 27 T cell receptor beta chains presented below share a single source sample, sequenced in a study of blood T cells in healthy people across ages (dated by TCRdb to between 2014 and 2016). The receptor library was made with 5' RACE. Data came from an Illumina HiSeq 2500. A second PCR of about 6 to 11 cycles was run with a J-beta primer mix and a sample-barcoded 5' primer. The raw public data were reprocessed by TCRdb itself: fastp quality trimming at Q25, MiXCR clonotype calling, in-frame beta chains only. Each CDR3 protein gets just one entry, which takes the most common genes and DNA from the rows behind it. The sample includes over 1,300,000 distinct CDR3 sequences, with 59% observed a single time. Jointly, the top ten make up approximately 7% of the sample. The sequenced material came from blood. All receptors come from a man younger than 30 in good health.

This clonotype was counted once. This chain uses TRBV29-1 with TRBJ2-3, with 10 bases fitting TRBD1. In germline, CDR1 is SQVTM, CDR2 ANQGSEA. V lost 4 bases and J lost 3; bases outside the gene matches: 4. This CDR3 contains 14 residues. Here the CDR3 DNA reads TGCAGCGTTGGACAGGGGGCGAGAACAGATACGCAGTATTTT. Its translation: CSVGQGARTDTQYF.

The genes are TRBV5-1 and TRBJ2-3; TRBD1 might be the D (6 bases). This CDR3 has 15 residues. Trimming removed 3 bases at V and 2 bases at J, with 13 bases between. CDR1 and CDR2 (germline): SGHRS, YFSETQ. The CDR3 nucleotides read TGCGCCAGCAGCTACCATGGGACACTCACAGATACGCAGTATTTT. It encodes CASSYHGTLTDTQYF.

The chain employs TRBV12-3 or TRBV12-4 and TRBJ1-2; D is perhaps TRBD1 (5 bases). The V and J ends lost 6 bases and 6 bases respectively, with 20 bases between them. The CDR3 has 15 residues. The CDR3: CASSFPGGYRNGYTF. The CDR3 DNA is TGTGCCAGCAGCTTCCCGGGGGGTTATAGGAATGGCTACACCTTC.

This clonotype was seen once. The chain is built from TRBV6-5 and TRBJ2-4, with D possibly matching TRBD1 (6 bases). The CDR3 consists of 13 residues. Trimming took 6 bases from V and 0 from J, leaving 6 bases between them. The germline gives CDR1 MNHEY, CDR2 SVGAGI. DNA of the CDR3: TGTGCCAGCAGGACAGGAGCCAAAAACATTCAGTACTTC. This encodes CASRTGAKNIQYF.

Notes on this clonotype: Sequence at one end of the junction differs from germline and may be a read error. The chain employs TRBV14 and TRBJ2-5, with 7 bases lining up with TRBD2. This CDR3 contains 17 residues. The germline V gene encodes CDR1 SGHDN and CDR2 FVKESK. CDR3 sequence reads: CASSQDGFGLVMETQYF. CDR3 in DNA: TGTGCCAGCAGCCAAGATGGGTTCGGACTAGTGATGGAGACCCAGTACTTT.

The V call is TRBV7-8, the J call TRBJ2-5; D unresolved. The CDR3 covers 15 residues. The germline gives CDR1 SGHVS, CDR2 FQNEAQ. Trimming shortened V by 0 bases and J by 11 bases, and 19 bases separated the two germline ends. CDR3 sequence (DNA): TGTGCCAGCAGCTTAGCAGGGAACTCCTACAATGGGCAGTACTTC. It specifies CASSLAGNSYNGQYF. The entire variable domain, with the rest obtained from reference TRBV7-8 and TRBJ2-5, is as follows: GAGVSQSPRYKVAKRGQDVALRCDPISGHVSLFWYQQALGQGPEFLTYFQNEAQLDKSGLPSDRFFAERPEGSVSTLKIQRTQQEDSAVYLCASSLAGNSYNGQYFGPGTRLLVL.

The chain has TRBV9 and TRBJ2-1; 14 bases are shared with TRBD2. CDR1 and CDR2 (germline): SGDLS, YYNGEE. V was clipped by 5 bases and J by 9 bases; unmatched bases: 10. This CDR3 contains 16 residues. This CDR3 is CASSGSPGLAGVEQFF. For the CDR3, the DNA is TGTGCCAGCAGTGGATCACCGGGACTAGCGGGAGTTGAGCAGTTCTTC.

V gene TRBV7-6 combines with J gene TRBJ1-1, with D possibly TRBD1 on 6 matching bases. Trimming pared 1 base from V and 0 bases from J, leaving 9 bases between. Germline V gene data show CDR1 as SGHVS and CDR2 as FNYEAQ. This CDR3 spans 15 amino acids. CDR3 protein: CASSLVGDMNTEAFF. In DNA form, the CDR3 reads TGTGCCAGCAGCTTAGTCGGGGACATGAACACTGAAGCTTTCTTT.

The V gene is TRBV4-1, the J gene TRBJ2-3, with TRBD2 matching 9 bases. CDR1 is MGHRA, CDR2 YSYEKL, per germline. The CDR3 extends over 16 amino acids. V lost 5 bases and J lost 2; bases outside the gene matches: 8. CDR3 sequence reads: CASSSSGTSLTDTQYF. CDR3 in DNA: TGCGCCAGCAGCTCAAGCGGGACTAGCCTCACAGATACGCAGTATTTT.

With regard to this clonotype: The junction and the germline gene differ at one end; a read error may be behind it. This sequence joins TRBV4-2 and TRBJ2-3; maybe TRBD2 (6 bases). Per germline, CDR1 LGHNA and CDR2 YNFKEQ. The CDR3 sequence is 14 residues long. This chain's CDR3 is CASSQEGRGYTRYF. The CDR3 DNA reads TGTGCCAGCAGCCAAGAAGGGCGGGGTTACACGCGGTATTTT.

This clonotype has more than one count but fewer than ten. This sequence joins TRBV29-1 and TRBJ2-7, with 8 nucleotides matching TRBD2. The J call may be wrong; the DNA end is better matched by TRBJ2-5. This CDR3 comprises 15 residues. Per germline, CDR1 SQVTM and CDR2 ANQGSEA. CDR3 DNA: TGCAGCGTTGAAGTCGTAGGGACTAGGGATGAGACCCAGTACTTC. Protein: CSVEVVGTRDETQYF.

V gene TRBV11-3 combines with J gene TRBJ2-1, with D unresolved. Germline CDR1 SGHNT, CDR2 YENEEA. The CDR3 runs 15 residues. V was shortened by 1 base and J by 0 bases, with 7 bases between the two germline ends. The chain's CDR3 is CASSLGTRSYNEQFF. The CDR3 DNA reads TGTGCCAGCAGCTTAGGGACGCGCTCCTACAATGAGCAGTTCTTC. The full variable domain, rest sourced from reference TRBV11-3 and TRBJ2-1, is EAGVVQSPRYKIIEKKQPVAFWCNPISGHNTLYWYLQNLGQGPELLIRYENEEAVDDSQLPKDRFSAERLKGVDSTLKIQPAELGDSAVYLCASSLGTRSYNEQFFGPGTRLTVL.

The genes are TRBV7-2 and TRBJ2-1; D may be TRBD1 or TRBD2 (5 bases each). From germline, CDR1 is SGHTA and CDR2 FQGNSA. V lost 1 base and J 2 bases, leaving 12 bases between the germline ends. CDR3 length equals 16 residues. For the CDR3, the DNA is TGTGCCAGCAGCTTAGTAGGGGACCCTACCTACAATGAGCAGTTCTTC. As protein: CASSLVGDPTYNEQFF.

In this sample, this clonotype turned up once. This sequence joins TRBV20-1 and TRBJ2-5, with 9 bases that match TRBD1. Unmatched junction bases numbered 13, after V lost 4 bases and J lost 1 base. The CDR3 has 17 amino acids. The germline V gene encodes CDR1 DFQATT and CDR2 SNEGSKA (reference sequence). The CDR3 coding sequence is TGCAGTGCTAAAGAGCGCTACAGGGGGCGCTTCCAAGAGACCCAGTACTTC. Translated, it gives CSAKERYRGRFQETQYF.

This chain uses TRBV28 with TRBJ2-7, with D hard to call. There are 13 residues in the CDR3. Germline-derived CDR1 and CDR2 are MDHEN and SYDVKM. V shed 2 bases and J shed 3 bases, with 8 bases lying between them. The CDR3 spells CASSLSALYEQYF. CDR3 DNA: TGTGCCAGCAGTTTAAGTGCACTCTACGAGCAGTACTTC.

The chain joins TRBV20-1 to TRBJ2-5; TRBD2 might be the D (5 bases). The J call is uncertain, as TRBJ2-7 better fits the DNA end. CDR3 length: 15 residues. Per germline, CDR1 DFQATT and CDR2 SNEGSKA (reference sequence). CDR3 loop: CSATVFLRRRVEQYF. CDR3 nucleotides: TGCAGTGCTACCGTTTTCTTGAGGCGGCGGGTCGAGCAGTACTTC.

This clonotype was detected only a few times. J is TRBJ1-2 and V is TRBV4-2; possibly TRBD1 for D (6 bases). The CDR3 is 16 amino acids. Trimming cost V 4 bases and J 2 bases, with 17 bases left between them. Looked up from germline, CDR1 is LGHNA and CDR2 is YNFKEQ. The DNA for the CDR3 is TGTGCCAGCAGCCCATATAGCGGGGGCGACAACTATGGCTACACCTTC. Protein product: CASSPYSGGDNYGYTF.

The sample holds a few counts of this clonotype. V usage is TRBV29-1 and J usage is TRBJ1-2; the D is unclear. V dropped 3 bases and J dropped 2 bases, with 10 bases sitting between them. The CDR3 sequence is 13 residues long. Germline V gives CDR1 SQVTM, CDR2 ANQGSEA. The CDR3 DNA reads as TGCAGCGTTGAGGACCGCGGAAACTATGGCTACACCTTC. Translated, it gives CSVEDRGNYGYTF. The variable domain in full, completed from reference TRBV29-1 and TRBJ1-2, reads SAVISQKPSRDICQRGTSLTIQCQVDSQVTMMFWYRQQPGQSLTLIATANQGSEATYESGFVIDKFPISRPNLTFSTLTVSNMSPEDSSIYLCSVEDRGNYGYTFGSGTRLTVV.

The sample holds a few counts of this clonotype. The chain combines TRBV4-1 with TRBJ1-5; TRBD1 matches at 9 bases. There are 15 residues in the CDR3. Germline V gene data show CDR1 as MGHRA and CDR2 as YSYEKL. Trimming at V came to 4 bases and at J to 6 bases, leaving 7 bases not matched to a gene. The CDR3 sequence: CASSLRQGEGQPQHF. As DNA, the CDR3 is TGCGCCAGCAGCCTTCGACAGGGGGAAGGTCAGCCCCAGCATTTT.

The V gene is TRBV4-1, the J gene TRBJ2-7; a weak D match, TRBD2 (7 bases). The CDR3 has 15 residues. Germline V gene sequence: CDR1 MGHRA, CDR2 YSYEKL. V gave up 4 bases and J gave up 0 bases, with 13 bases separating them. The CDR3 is CASSRGGASSYEQYF. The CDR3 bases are TGCGCCAGCAGCCGTGGGGGGGCCAGCTCCTACGAGCAGTACTTC.

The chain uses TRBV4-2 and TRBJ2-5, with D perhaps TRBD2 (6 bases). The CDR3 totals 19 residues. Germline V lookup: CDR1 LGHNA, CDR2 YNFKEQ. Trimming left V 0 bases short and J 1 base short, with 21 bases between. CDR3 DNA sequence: TGTGCCAGCAGCCAAGATGGGGTGGTGTCTAGCGATCGCCAAGAGACCCAGTACTTC. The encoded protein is CASSQDGVVSSDRQETQYF.

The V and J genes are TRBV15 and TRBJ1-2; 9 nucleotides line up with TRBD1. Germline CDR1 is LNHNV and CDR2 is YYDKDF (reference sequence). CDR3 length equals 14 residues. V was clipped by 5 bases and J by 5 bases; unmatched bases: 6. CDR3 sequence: CATSRTGVEYGYTF. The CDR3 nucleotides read TGTGCCACCAGCCGGACAGGGGTAGAGTATGGCTACACCTTC.

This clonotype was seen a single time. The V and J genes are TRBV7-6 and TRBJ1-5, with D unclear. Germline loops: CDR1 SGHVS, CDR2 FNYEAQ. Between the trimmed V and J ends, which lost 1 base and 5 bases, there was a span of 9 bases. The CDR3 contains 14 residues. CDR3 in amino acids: CASSLGVRHQPQHF. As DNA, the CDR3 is TGTGCCAGCAGCTTAGGGGTGCGCCATCAGCCCCAGCATTTT.

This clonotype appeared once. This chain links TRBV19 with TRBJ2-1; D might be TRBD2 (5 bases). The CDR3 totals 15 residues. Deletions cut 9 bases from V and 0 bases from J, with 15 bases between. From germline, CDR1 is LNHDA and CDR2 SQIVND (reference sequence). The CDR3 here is CASRDSLSSYNEQFF. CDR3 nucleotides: TGTGCCAGCCGGGATAGCCTCAGCTCCTACAATGAGCAGTTCTTC.

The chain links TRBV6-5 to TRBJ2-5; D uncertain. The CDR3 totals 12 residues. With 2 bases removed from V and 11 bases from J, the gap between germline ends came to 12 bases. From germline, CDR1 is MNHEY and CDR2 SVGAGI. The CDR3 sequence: CASSYRNYEQYF. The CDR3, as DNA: TGTGCCAGCAGTTACCGGAATTATGAGCAGTACTTC.

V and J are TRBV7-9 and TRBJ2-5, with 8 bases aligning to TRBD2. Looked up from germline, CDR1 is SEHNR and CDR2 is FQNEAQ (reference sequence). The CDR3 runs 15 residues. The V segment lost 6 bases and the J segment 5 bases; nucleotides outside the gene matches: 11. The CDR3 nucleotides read TGTGCCAGCAGTCCCCGCGGGGGGCTCTTTGAGACCCAGTACTTC. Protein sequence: CASSPRGGLFETQYF.

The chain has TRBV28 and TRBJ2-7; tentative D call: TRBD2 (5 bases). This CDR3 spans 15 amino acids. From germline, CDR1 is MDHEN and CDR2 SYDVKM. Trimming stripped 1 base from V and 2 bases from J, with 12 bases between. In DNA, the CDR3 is TGTGCCAGCAGTTTATCTCGGGGTCCAGCCTACGAGCAGTACTTC. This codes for CASSLSRGPAYEQYF.